Presented here are 19 T cell receptor beta chains from one specimen sequenced in a study of shared clonotypes between healthy human individuals (dated by TCRdb to 2020 to 2021). To prepare the library, the immunoSEQ multiplex PCR assay was applied. Sourced from immuneACCESS, this table was stored by TCRdb with only in-frame sequences that have V and J called. A share of the clones is absent; for the studies checked, an unresolved V gene accounts for under half, and the remainder has no known explanation. Counted in this sample were some 320,000 clones; about nine tenths of them appeared once. Clones ranked in the top ten supply under 20% of the sample. Sequences were obtained from memory CD8+ T cells sorted from blood. This specimen's cell subset or site label, interpreted: CD45RO+ cells pooled with CCR7-negative TemRA cells. The origin of the receptors is a man between 18 and 29 years old in good health.

The CDR3 is CASSRGNTEAFF. In DNA form, the CDR3 reads TGTGCCAGCAGCAGGGGTAACACTGAAGCTTTCTTT. V is TRBV6-9 and J is TRBJ1-1; TRBD1 is a possible D gene (6 bases). CDR3 length: 12 residues. The germline CDR1 and CDR2 sequences are MNHGY and SVAAGI. With 6 bases removed from V and 2 bases from J, the gap between germline ends came to 7 bases.

The chain combines TRBV6-1 with TRBJ2-1; TRBD2 aligns across 8 bases. The V segment lost 4 bases and the J segment 9 bases; nucleotides outside the gene matches: 8. CDR3 length equals 14 residues. The germline gives CDR1 MNHNS, CDR2 SASEGT. The DNA for the CDR3 is TGTGCCAGCAGTGTGGGGGATAGCGGGACTGAGCAGTTCTTC. Translation: CASSVGDSGTEQFF.

A single count supports this clone. V usage is TRBV4-3 and J usage is TRBJ2-1; weak D call: TRBD2 (5 bases). Trimming cost V 0 bases and J 9 bases, with 18 bases left between them. Germline assignment: CDR1 LGHNA and CDR2 YSLEER. This CDR3 is 16 amino acids long. The CDR3 protein is CASSQDGPSLMCEQFF. CDR3 nucleotides: TGCGCCAGCAGCCAAGACGGTCCTAGCTTAATGTGTGAGCAGTTCTTC.

This clone was detected ten times or more. The chain combines TRBV13 with TRBJ2-6; unclear D gene. CDR1 PRHDT and CDR2 FYEKMQ come from the germline V gene (reference sequence). The CDR3 extends over 14 amino acids. Trimming cost V 1 base and J 3 bases, with 4 bases left between them. CDR3 in amino acids: CASSLEGGANVLTF. DNA for the CDR3: TGTGCCAGCAGCTTAGAAGGTGGGGCCAACGTCCTGACTTTC.

The chain has TRBV29-1 and TRBJ2-1; 7 bases match TRBD2. Trimming at V came to 1 base and at J to 0 bases, leaving 9 bases not matched to a gene. There are 17 residues in the CDR3. Germline assignment: CDR1 SQVTM and CDR2 ANQGSEA. The CDR3 sequence: CSVEGLAATSSYNEQFF. The CDR3 region has the DNA TGCAGCGTTGAAGGGCTAGCGGCCACGAGCTCCTACAATGAGCAGTTCTTC.

The chain employs TRBV6-5 and TRBJ2-5; perhaps TRBD2 as D (6 bases). The CDR3 length is 15 residues. Germline lookup yields CDR1 MNHEY and CDR2 SVGAGI. V lost 0 bases and J lost 5, with 13 bases in between. The CDR3 is CASSYSLRGLETQYF. CDR3 nucleotides: TGTGCCAGCAGTTACTCGTTACGGGGGTTGGAGACCCAGTACTTC.

V usage is TRBV19 and J usage is TRBJ1-1; D is undetermined. Trimming removed 7 bases from V and 11 bases from J, with 8 bases in between. CDR1 and CDR2 from the germline V gene are LNHDA and SQIVND (reference sequence). The CDR3 sequence is 9 residues long. The CDR3 loop is CASNRSAFF. Written as DNA, the CDR3 is TGTGCCAGTAACAGATCGGCTTTCTTT.

The chain combines TRBV11-1 with TRBJ1-1, with D tentatively TRBD1 (6 bases). The CDR3 runs to 13 residues. The V and J ends lost 3 bases and 5 bases respectively, with 10 bases between them. The germline gives CDR1 SGHAT, CDR2 FQDESV (reference sequence). The CDR3 protein is CASSLWRGTEAFF. The DNA of the CDR3 is TGTGCCAGCAGCTTGTGGAGGGGGACTGAAGCTTTCTTT.

The chain links TRBV13 to TRBJ2-2; D unresolved. Germline V gene lookup returns CDR1 PRHDT and CDR2 FYEKMQ (reference sequence). Trimming stripped 3 bases from V and 3 bases from J, with 8 bases between. The CDR3 is 14 residues long. The CDR3 bases are TGTGCCAGCAGCTTGGGATACCACACCGGGGAGCTGTTTTTT. Its protein product is CASSLGYHTGELFF.

Remarks on this clone: Other nucleotide sequences from this sample produce the same CDR3. V is TRBV7-3 and J is TRBJ2-7; 8 bases agree with TRBD1. The CDR3 has 15 amino acids. The V and J ends lost 5 bases and 3 bases, in that order; junction bases with no gene match: 9. Germline assignment: CDR1 SGHTA and CDR2 FQGTGA. The CDR3 loop reads CASSPSGTGLYEQYF. CDR3 DNA sequence: TGTGCCAGCAGCCCCTCCGGGACAGGCCTCTACGAGCAGTACTTC.

This sequence joins TRBV14 and TRBJ2-7; D not resolved. The CDR3 runs 16 residues. Germline V gives CDR1 SGHDN, CDR2 FVKESK. The V end was cut by 0 bases, the J end by 3 bases, with 15 bases between. The DNA for the CDR3 is TGTGCCAGCAGCCAAGAAAGGCAGGCCCCTTTCTACGAGCAGTACTTC. It yields the protein CASSQERQAPFYEQYF.

The CDR3 loop is CASSESGGPTDTQYF. CDR3 bases: TGTGCCAGCAGTGAAAGCGGGGGCCCCACAGATACGCAGTATTTT. The chain combines TRBV2 with TRBJ2-3; 8 bases map to TRBD2. CDR1 and CDR2 from the germline V gene are SNHLY and FYNNEI. V lost 2 bases to trimming and J lost 2 bases; unmatched junction nucleotides: 3. This CDR3 contains 15 residues.

This chain connects TRBV30 to TRBJ1-5; D ambiguous. Germline CDR1 GTSNPN, CDR2 SVGIG (reference sequence). This CDR3 has 15 residues. Trimming took off 1 base at V and 5 bases at J, with 15 bases between the two ends. This chain's CDR3 is CAWSEGTLNDQPQHF. In nucleotides, the CDR3 is TGTGCCTGGAGTGAAGGCACCCTAAATGATCAGCCCCAGCATTTT.

The rearrangement joins TRBV12-5 to TRBJ1-2; D not resolved. Per the germline V gene, CDR1 is LGHNT and CDR2 is FRNRAP. This CDR3 contains 11 residues. V dropped 2 bases and J dropped 12 bases, with 10 bases sitting between them. The CDR3 here is CASGLRAVHTF. The DNA of the CDR3 is TGTGCTAGTGGTTTGCGGGCAGTACACACCTTC.

This rearrangement joins TRBV27 to TRBJ1-1; 7 bases align to TRBD1. CDR3 length: 14 residues. Losses at the gene ends were 7 bases for V and 4 bases for J; bases not matched to a gene: 9. Germline V gene sequence: CDR1 MNHEY, CDR2 SMNVEV (reference sequence). CDR3 loop: CASNSWEGATEAFF. DNA of the CDR3: TGTGCCAGCAATTCCTGGGAGGGGGCCACTGAAGCTTTCTTT.

The V call is TRBV29-1, the J call TRBJ2-7; 7 bases match TRBD2. This CDR3 has 14 residues. V lost 6 bases and J lost 2; bases outside the gene matches: 10. Germline V gene sequence: CDR1 SQVTM, CDR2 ANQGSEA. Here the CDR3 reads CSVASGTTTYEQYF. CDR3 bases: TGCAGCGTCGCCTCCGGGACTACAACCTACGAGCAGTACTTC.

V gene TRBV7-6 combines with J gene TRBJ2-3; 10 bases are a match to TRBD2. The CDR3 spans 17 residues. Germline assignment: CDR1 SGHVS and CDR2 FNYEAQ. The V segment lost 6 bases and the J segment 2 bases; nucleotides outside the gene matches: 11. Written as DNA, the CDR3 is TGTGCCAGCAGACCATCACTAGCGGGATCAAACACAGATACGCAGTATTTT. Translated, it gives CASRPSLAGSNTDTQYF. The full variable domain, with the rest looked up from reference TRBV7-6 and TRBJ2-3, is GAGVSQSPRYKVTKRGQDVALRCDPISGHVSLYWYRQALGQGPEFLTYFNYEAQQDKSGLPNDRFSAERPEGSISTLTIQRTEQRDSAMYRCASRPSLAGSNTDTQYFGPGTRLTVL.

This clone was counted between two and nine times. This rearrangement joins TRBV4-1 to TRBJ1-2; no clear D. Trimming took 4 bases from V and 8 from J, leaving 14 bases between them. Germline assignment: CDR1 MGHRA and CDR2 YSYEKL. The CDR3 has 13 residues. Here the CDR3 DNA reads TGCGCCAGCAGCCGGGGTGCAAGTGGAGGCTACACCTTC. Translated, it gives CASSRGASGGYTF.

This clone has ten or more counts. The rearrangement links TRBV11-2 to TRBJ2-5; 10 bases line up with TRBD1. Germline V gene data show CDR1 as SGHAT and CDR2 as FQNNGV. The length of the CDR3 is 16 residues. V lost 1 base and J lost 3; bases outside the gene matches: 5. This chain's CDR3 is CASSLGAGTGEETQYF. The CDR3 bases are TGTGCCAGCAGCTTAGGAGCCGGGACAGGGGAAGAGACCCAGTACTTC.